This T cell receptor beta chain emerged from a study of T cell repertoires in cytomegalovirus infection. Study-wide background: Based on public TCR beta signatures, there were indications of CMV infection and of a matching HLA type. General study results and limits: It was HLA-C-restricted CMV-specific TCR beta clonotypes that dominated the response ex vivo. Individuals carrying CMV plus the relevant HLA were identified by cumulative frequency of public TCR beta families.

MiXCR was run by TCRdb on the reads, yielding one entry per CDR3 protein. The sample shows 150,000 to 200,000 distinct CDR3 sequences, approximately 30% of them seen only once. CDR1 is SNHLY and CDR2 is FYNNEI in the germline V gene. The CDR3 spans 13 residues. Trimming left V 8 bases short and J 5 bases short, with 13 bases between. On this clonotype itself: The antigen remains undetermined.

The chain recombines TRBV2 with TRBJ2-1, with a tentative D call TRBD2 (5 bases). Input material: PBMCs. The source is a human donor in good health (CMV status not recorded). Some clones in this sample may be carry-over from other donors' samples. DNA for the CDR3: TGTGCCAGCGTACAGCGGCGGGACAATGAGCAGTTCTTC. Protein product: CASVQRRDNEQFF.